These 24 T cell receptor beta chains were sequenced from one sample in a study of blood T cell repertoires in COVID-19. Sequencing was performed with immunoSEQ multiplex PCR; in TCRdb, only in-frame clones are kept and a portion is missing. The top ten clones hold about 6% of a sample with roughly 260,000 clones, roughly 87% of them seen once. The source material was PBMCs or T cells enriched from blood (not recorded which). Every receptor here comes from a woman younger than 45 with acute COVID-19.

This clone has just a few counts. The rearrangement links TRBV11-2 to TRBJ2-5; 9 bases line up with TRBD1. The germline gives CDR1 SGHAT, CDR2 FQNNGV. The CDR3 is 16 residues long. V shed 4 bases, J shed 4 bases, and the junction held 10 bases outside the gene matches. CDR3 sequence reads: CASSWGGQGNGETQYF. The CDR3 region has the DNA TGTGCCAGCAGCTGGGGGGGACAGGGCAACGGAGAGACCCAGTACTTC.

The gene calls are TRBV19 and TRBJ1-4, with 10 bases matching TRBD1. The germline V gene has CDR1 LNHDA and CDR2 SQIVND (reference sequence). CDR3 length: 13 amino acids. The ends lost 6 bases at V and 5 bases at J; junction bases unmatched: 0. The CDR3 DNA follows: TGTGCCAGTAGGGACAGGGGGAATGAAAAACTGTTTTTT. Its protein is CASRDRGNEKLFF.

Written as DNA, the CDR3 is TGTGCCAGCAGCTTGCGTGGGCCAGGAAAACTGTTTTTT. Protein sequence: CASSLRGPGKLFF. J is TRBJ1-4 and V is TRBV5-8; D gene ambiguous. The V end lost 1 base, the J end lost 10 bases, and 11 bases lay between the germline ends. Germline V gene lookup returns CDR1 SGHTS and CDR2 YDEGEE. The CDR3 sequence is 13 residues long.

The chain uses TRBV9 and TRBJ2-3; TRBD1 agrees at 9 bases. Trimming at V came to 3 bases and at J to 4 bases, leaving 6 bases not matched to a gene. Germline V CDR1 and CDR2: SGDLS, YYNGEE. This CDR3 spans 15 amino acids. The CDR3 DNA is TGTGCCAGCAGCGCGCAGACAGGGGGGGCAGATACGCAGTATTTT. Translated: CASSAQTGGADTQYF.

The V and J genes are TRBV4-1 and TRBJ1-1, with D possibly being TRBD1 (5 bases). Germline V gene lookup returns CDR1 MGHRA and CDR2 YSYEKL. V was cut by 0 bases and J by 4 bases, with 24 bases left in between. The CDR3 is made up of 19 amino acids. DNA of the CDR3: TGCGCCAGCAGCCAAGACGGTTCAGGGCTCTTCCTGTTGGGCACTGAAGCTTTCTTT. Encoded protein: CASSQDGSGLFLLGTEAFF.

This chain links TRBV9 with TRBJ1-2, with D unresolved. Trimming took off 0 bases at V and 5 bases at J, with 14 bases between the two ends. The length of the CDR3 is 15 residues. Germline CDR1 is SGDLS and CDR2 is YYNGEE. CDR3 bases: TGTGCCAGCAGCGTAGAACCCAGCGCCTCGTATGGCTACACCTTC. It encodes CASSVEPSASYGYTF.

The chain couples TRBV28 to TRBJ2-1; D is uncertain. V dropped 2 bases and J dropped 2 bases, with 16 bases sitting between them. This CDR3 comprises 17 residues. Germline-derived CDR1 and CDR2 are MDHEN and SYDVKM. The CDR3 is CASSLGPRTKPYNEQFF. As DNA, the CDR3 is TGTGCCAGCAGTTTAGGGCCGCGTACAAAGCCCTACAATGAGCAGTTCTTC.

This chain's CDR3 is CATSRPWAVSGNTIYF. The CDR3 coding sequence is TGTGCCACCAGCAGACCTTGGGCAGTATCTGGAAACACCATATATTTT. This chain links TRBV15 with TRBJ1-3; D is ambiguous. The V end was cut by 2 bases, the J end by 1 base, with 12 bases between. Per germline, CDR1 LNHNV and CDR2 YYDKDF (reference sequence). The length of the CDR3 is 16 residues.

This clone was observed once. This chain connects TRBV7-6 to TRBJ2-1, with TRBD1 matching 8 bases. This CDR3 region has 16 residues. The germline gives CDR1 SGHVS, CDR2 FNYEAQ. Unmatched junction bases numbered 6, after V lost 2 bases and J lost 3 bases. CDR3 loop: CASSLSAGGLYNEQFF. The CDR3 DNA sequence: TGTGCCAGCAGCTTAAGTGCAGGGGGCCTCTACAATGAGCAGTTCTTC. Complete variable domain (other parts from reference TRBV7-6 and TRBJ2-1): GAGVSQSPRYKVTKRGQDVALRCDPISGHVSLYWYRQALGQGPEFLTYFNYEAQQDKSGLPNDRFSAERPEGSISTLTIQRTEQRDSAMYRCASSLSAGGLYNEQFFGPGTRLTVL.

V and J are TRBV11-3 and TRBJ1-1; TRBD1 is a possible D gene (6 bases). V dropped 0 bases and J dropped 0 bases, with 14 bases sitting between them. The CDR3 runs 17 residues. Germline CDR1 SGHNT, CDR2 YENEEA. CDR3 amino acids: CASSLERNRAMNTEAFF. CDR3 nucleotides: TGTGCCAGCAGCTTAGAGAGGAACAGGGCGATGAACACTGAAGCTTTCTTT.

The chain uses TRBV12-5 and TRBJ1-2; 12 bases match TRBD1. The germline V gene has CDR1 LGHNT and CDR2 FRNRAP. V shed 0 bases and J 3 bases; nucleotides not matched to a gene: 11. The CDR3 is made up of 19 amino acids. The CDR3 loop is CASGLVTGTGGAFYYGYTF. The CDR3 nucleotides read TGTGCTAGTGGTTTGGTAACCGGGACAGGGGGCGCCTTTTACTATGGCTACACCTTC.

A single count supports this clone. The chain employs TRBV12-3 or TRBV12-4 and TRBJ2-5, with D possibly TRBD2 on 5 matching bases. The CDR3 has 13 residues. The V and J ends lost 6 bases and 7 bases respectively, with 15 bases between them. The CDR3 spells CASSGGGSGTQYF. As DNA, the CDR3 is TGTGCCAGCAGCGGAGGCGGCTCGGGGACCCAGTACTTC.

The chain uses TRBV6-6 and TRBJ2-2, with D tentatively TRBD1 (5 bases). With 2 bases removed from V and 0 bases from J, the gap between germline ends came to 7 bases. The CDR3 length is 15 residues. Germline CDR1 and CDR2: MNHNY and SVGAGI (reference sequence). CDR3 nucleotide sequence: TGTGCCAGCAGTTACGGGGCCCCGAACACCGGGGAGCTGTTTTTT. It yields the protein CASSYGAPNTGELFF.

This rearrangement joins TRBV4-1 to TRBJ1-4; 7 nucleotides match TRBD1. There are 17 residues in the CDR3. The V segment lost 0 bases and the J segment 8 bases; nucleotides outside the gene matches: 12. Germline V gene lookup returns CDR1 MGHRA and CDR2 YSYEKL. The CDR3 region has the DNA TGCGCCAGCAGCCAAGACAAGGGGGCTGCGATCGGCGAAAAACTGTTTTTT. It translates to CASSQDKGAAIGEKLFF.

The chain joins TRBV5-1 to TRBJ2-3; 8 bases fit TRBD2. Germline V gene data show CDR1 as SGHRS and CDR2 as YFSETQ. V gave up 4 bases and J gave up 5 bases; unmatched junction bases: 9. The CDR3 is 15 residues long. Here the CDR3 reads CASSPGTRIVDTQYF. CDR3 sequence (DNA): TGCGCCAGCAGCCCCGGGACTAGGATCGTAGATACGCAGTATTTT.

The chain uses TRBV2 and TRBJ1-2; the D gene is possibly TRBD1 (6 bases). Trimming pared 3 bases from V and 6 bases from J, leaving 11 bases between. Germline values: CDR1 SNHLY, CDR2 FYNNEI. This CDR3 comprises 13 residues. CDR3 coding DNA: TGTGCCAGCAGTGAGGGGGCAGGGAATGGCTACACCTTC. The encoded protein is CASSEGAGNGYTF.

CDR3 DNA: TGTGCCAGCAGCCGGGTCCTTGGGGGGTACAATGAGCAGTTCTTC. Residues: CASSRVLGGYNEQFF. V gene TRBV3-1 (or the pseudogene TRBV3-2) combines with J gene TRBJ2-1, with D possibly being TRBD2 (6 bases). CDR3 length: 15 residues. CDR1 LGHDT and CDR2 YNNKEL come from the germline V gene (reference sequence). Deletions cut 4 bases from V and 4 bases from J, with 14 bases between.

This sequence joins TRBV28 and TRBJ2-3, with 7 bases fitting TRBD1. V trimming: 5 bases; J trimming: 1 base; junction bases outside the gene matches: 0. There are 13 residues in the CDR3. From germline, CDR1 is MDHEN and CDR2 SYDVKM. CDR3 DNA sequence: TGTGCCAGCAGTACAGGGGGCACAGATACGCAGTATTTT. The encoded protein is CASSTGGTDTQYF.

The genes are TRBV28 and TRBJ2-3; 12 nucleotides agree with TRBD2. CDR3 length: 17 residues. CDR1 is MDHEN and CDR2 is SYDVKM in the germline V gene. The junction had 8 bases not matched to a gene; V was cut back by 6 bases and J by 1 base. The CDR3 DNA sequence: TGTGCCAGCAGCCCAGCTAGCGGGAGGGAAGGCACAGATACGCAGTATTTT. Encoded protein: CASSPASGREGTDTQYF.

The chain has TRBV2 and TRBJ2-1, with 10 bases identical to TRBD1. The germline V gene has CDR1 SNHLY and CDR2 FYNNEI. This CDR3 spans 16 amino acids. The J segment lost 8 bases and the V segment lost 2 bases, leaving 9 bases of the junction unmatched. CDR3 coding DNA: TGTGCCAGCAGTGAACAGTTGGGACAGGGGAGAGATGAGCAGTTCTTC. It is translated as CASSEQLGQGRDEQFF.

The gene calls are TRBV2 and TRBJ1-5; D not resolved. Trimming cost V 6 bases and J 2 bases, with 17 bases left between them. Germline CDR1 SNHLY, CDR2 FYNNEI. The CDR3 sequence is 16 residues long. The CDR3 bases are TGTGCCAGCAGCGAGGGTGGGCGACGCGGCAATCAGCCCCAGCATTTT. Protein: CASSEGGRRGNQPQHF.

The gene calls are TRBV28 and TRBJ1-2, with 7 bases identical to TRBD1. J was trimmed by 4 bases and V by 9 bases; bases with no gene match: 8. Germline loops: CDR1 MDHEN, CDR2 SYDVKM. This CDR3 has 13 amino acids. This chain's CDR3 is CASSNRDSYGYTF. The CDR3 DNA follows: TGTGCCAGTTCGAATCGGGACAGCTATGGCTACACCTTC.

The chain has TRBV5-6 and TRBJ2-7, with D perhaps TRBD2 (7 bases). Per the germline V gene, CDR1 is SGHDT and CDR2 is YYEEEE. V was pared by 0 bases and J by 1 base, with 11 bases between. The CDR3 totals 15 residues. In DNA form, the CDR3 reads TGTGCCAGCAGCTTGGAGGGGAGGGGGTCCTACGAGCAGTACTTC. Translated, it gives CASSLEGRGSYEQYF. Full variable domain (remainder filled in from reference TRBV5-6 and TRBJ2-7): DAGVTQSPTHLIKTRGQQVTLRCSPKSGHDTVSWYQQALGQGPQFIFQYYEEEERQRGNFPDRFSGHQFPNYSSELNVNALLLGDSALYLCASSLEGRGSYEQYFGPGTRLTVT.

The chain recombines TRBV7-3 with TRBJ2-2; 8 bases agree with TRBD2. Germline loops: CDR1 SGHTA, CDR2 FQGTGA. Germline trimming cut 4 bases from V and 7 bases from J; bases unmatched to any gene: 5. CDR3 length equals 14 residues. The CDR3 bases are TGTGCCAGCAGCTGGGGTACTAGCGGCGGGGAGCTGTTTTTT. Translating it yields CASSWGTSGGELFF.